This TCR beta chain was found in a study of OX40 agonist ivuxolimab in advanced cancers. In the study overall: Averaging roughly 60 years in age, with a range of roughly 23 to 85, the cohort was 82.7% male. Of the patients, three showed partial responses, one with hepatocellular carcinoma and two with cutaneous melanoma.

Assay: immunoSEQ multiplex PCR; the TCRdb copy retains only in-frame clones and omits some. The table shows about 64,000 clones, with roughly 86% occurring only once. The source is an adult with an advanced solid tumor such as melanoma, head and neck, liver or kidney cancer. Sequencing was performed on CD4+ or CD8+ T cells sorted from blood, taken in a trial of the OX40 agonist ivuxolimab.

CDR3 sequence (DNA): TGTGCCAGCAGCAACTTTTCCGGGAGTTGGTACGAGCAGTACTTC. Protein product: CASSNFSGSWYEQYF. This chain uses TRBV21-1 with TRBJ2-7; the DNA was not used to check the table's D call, TRBD2. TRBV21-1 is a listed pseudogene. The CDR3 has 15 amino acids.